This TCR beta chain was sequenced for a study of blood T cell repertoires in COVID-19. The wider study: Researchers got acute and convalescent COVID-19 samples from the United States, Italy and Spain.

There are 15 residues in the CDR3. Germline assignment: CDR1 SGHRS and CDR2 YFSETQ. The V segment lost 1 base and the J segment 7 bases; nucleotides outside the gene matches: 7. Measured with immunoSEQ multiplex PCR; TCRdb has only the in-frame clones, and not every one. The data show 130,000 or so clones, with just over 85% seen just once and around 8.2% held by the top ten. The sequence derives from a woman aged 55-75 years with acute or convalescent COVID-19. The V and J genes are TRBV5-1 and TRBJ2-2, with 7 bases lining up with TRBD1. Sequenced material: peripheral blood. The CDR3 nucleotides read TGCGCCAGCAGCTTGCGACAGGGACGGGACGGGGAGCTGTTTTTT. It yields the protein CASSLRQGRDGELFF. The whole variable domain, remainder taken from reference TRBV5-1 and TRBJ2-2, is KAGVTQTPRYLIKTRGQQVTLSCSPISGHRSVSWYQQTPGQGLQFLFEYFSETQRNKGNFPGRFSGRQFSNSRSEMNVSTLELGDSALYLCASSLRQGRDGELFFGEGSRLTVL.